Shown below are 10 T cell receptor beta chains from a single sample sequenced in a study of blood T cell repertoires in COVID-19. Sequencing used immunoSEQ multiplex PCR; TCRdb keeps in-frame clones, though not all of them. The sample includes 250,000 to 300,000 clones, 90% of them seen just once. What was sequenced was peripheral blood. The receptors originated from a woman aged 55-69 years with COVID-19, enrolled during active disease.

The chain couples TRBV10-3 to TRBJ2-3; 7 nucleotides match TRBD1. The CDR3 has 14 amino acids. The junction had 2 bases not matched to a gene; V was cut back by 3 bases and J by 2 bases. CDR1 and CDR2 (germline): ENHRY, SYGVKD. CDR3 residues: CAISDTGATDTQYF. In DNA form, the CDR3 reads TGTGCCATCAGTGACACAGGGGCCACAGATACGCAGTATTTT.

A single count supports this clone. This rearrangement joins TRBV6-5 to TRBJ2-3; 7 bases align to TRBD1. This CDR3 has 13 amino acids. J lost 8 bases, V lost 2 bases, and 4 bases had no gene match. The germline V gene has CDR1 MNHEY and CDR2 SVGAGI. In DNA form, the CDR3 reads TGTGCCAGCAGTTACGGGGACAGAGCTACGCAGTATTTT. Protein: CASSYGDRATQYF.

The chain employs TRBV19 and TRBJ1-2, with 8 bases identical to TRBD1. The CDR3 totals 14 residues. The germline V gene encodes CDR1 LNHDA and CDR2 SQIVND (reference sequence). V trimming: 6 bases; J trimming: 6 bases; junction bases outside the gene matches: 9. In DNA form, the CDR3 reads TGTGCCAGTAGAACTTCAGGGGGCGCGAATGGCTACACCTTC. Translated: CASRTSGGANGYTF. The whole variable domain, filled in from reference TRBV19 and TRBJ1-2, reads DGGITQSPKYLFRKEGQNVTLSCEQNLNHDAMYWYRQDPGQGLRLIYYSQIVNDFQKGDIAEGYSVSREKKESFPLTVTSAQKNPTAFYLCASRTSGGANGYTFGSGTRLTVV.

The rearrangement links TRBV4-3 to TRBJ2-1, with TRBD2 matching 12 bases. Germline CDR1 is LGHNA and CDR2 is YSLEER. This CDR3 spans 18 amino acids. The J segment lost 4 bases and the V segment lost 0 bases, leaving 7 bases of the junction unmatched. The CDR3 spells CASSQESSGGGLYNEQFF. The CDR3 DNA reads as TGCGCCAGCAGCCAAGAGTCTAGCGGGGGGGGATTGTACAATGAGCAGTTCTTC.

The gene calls are TRBV27 and TRBJ1-2; TRBD1 matches 8 bases. Per germline, CDR1 MNHEY and CDR2 SMNVEV (reference sequence). The length of the CDR3 is 17 residues. V lost 2 bases and J lost 2; bases outside the gene matches: 10. The CDR3 loop is CASSLRIDRGGNYGYTF. The CDR3 DNA sequence: TGTGCCAGCAGTTTAAGGATCGACAGGGGCGGGAACTATGGCTACACCTTC.

The chain couples TRBV5-8 to TRBJ1-5; possibly TRBD1 for D (5 bases). V lost 4 bases and J lost 4, with 15 bases in between. Germline V gene data show CDR1 as SGHTS and CDR2 as YDEGEE. This CDR3 has 15 residues. CDR3 sequence reads: CASSLGGRWNQPQHF. The CDR3 DNA sequence: TGTGCCAGCAGCCTCGGGGGGAGATGGAATCAGCCCCAGCATTTT. Drawing the rest from reference TRBV5-8 and TRBJ1-5, the complete variable domain is EAGVTQSPTHLIKTRGQQATLRCSPISGHTSVYWYQQALGLGLQFLLWYDEGEERNRGNFPPRFSGRQFPNYSSELNVNALELEDSALYLCASSLGGRWNQPQHFGDGTRLSIL.

V usage is TRBV5-1 and J usage is TRBJ2-5; no definite D call. V lost 0 bases and J 1 base, leaving 7 bases between the germline ends. Per germline, CDR1 SGHRS and CDR2 YFSETQ. The CDR3 totals 14 residues. The CDR3, as DNA: TGCGCCAGCAGCTTGGACACAGTCCAAGAGACCCAGTACTTC. This encodes CASSLDTVQETQYF.

The gene calls are TRBV6-5 and TRBJ2-5; D possibly corresponds to TRBD2 (6 bases). Looked up from germline, CDR1 is MNHEY and CDR2 is SVGAGI. The CDR3 extends over 13 amino acids. V lost 6 bases to trimming and J lost 5 bases, with 13 bases between them. CDR3 DNA sequence: TGTGCCAGCAGCTGGACTAAATTCGAGACCCAGTACTTC. Amino acid sequence: CASSWTKFETQYF.

This clone was counted a single time. This chain's CDR3 is CASSLAHDSLSDGNTIYF. CDR3 DNA sequence: TGTGCCAGCAGCTTAGCGCACGACAGCCTCAGCGACGGAAACACCATATATTTT. The gene calls are TRBV7-6 and TRBJ1-3, with a tentative D call TRBD1 (5 bases). Germline loops: CDR1 SGHVS, CDR2 FNYEAQ. V was pared by 0 bases and J by 4 bases, with 19 bases between. The CDR3 totals 18 residues.

This chain uses TRBV11-2 with TRBJ1-1, with a possible D match to TRBD1 (6 bases). In germline, CDR1 is SGHAT, CDR2 FQNNGV. The CDR3 is 13 amino acids. V dropped 5 bases and J dropped 8 bases, with 15 bases sitting between them. CDR3: CASSPKTGFEAFF. DNA of the CDR3: TGTGCCAGCAGCCCGAAGACAGGATTCGAAGCTTTCTTT.